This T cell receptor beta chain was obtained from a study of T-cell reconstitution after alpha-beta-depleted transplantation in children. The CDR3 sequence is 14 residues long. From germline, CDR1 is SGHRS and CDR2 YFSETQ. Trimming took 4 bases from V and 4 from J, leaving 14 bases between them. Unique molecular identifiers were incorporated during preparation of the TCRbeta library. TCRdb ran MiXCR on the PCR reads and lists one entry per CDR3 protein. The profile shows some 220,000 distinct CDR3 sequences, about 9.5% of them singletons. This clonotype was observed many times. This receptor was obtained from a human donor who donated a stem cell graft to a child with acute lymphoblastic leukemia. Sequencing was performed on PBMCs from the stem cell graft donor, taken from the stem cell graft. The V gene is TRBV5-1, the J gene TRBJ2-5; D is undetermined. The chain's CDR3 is CASSPGSYRETQYF. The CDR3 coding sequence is TGCGCCAGCAGCCCCGGGTCCTACCGAGAGACCCAGTACTTC.